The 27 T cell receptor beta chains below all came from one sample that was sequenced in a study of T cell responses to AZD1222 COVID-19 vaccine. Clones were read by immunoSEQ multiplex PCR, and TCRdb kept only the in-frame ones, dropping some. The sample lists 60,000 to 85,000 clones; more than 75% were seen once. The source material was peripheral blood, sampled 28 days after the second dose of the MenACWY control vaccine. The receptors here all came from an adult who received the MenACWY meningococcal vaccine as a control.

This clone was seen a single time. The CDR3 here is CASSEAGGGAGDTQYF. The DNA of the CDR3 is TGTGCCAGCAGTGAAGCAGGCGGGGGGGCGGGAGATACGCAGTATTTT. The chain uses TRBV6-1 and TRBJ2-3; 9 bases match TRBD2. The CDR3 length is 16 residues. With 0 bases clipped from V and 5 bases from J, the junction kept 6 bases outside the gene matches. The germline V gene encodes CDR1 MNHNS and CDR2 SASEGT.

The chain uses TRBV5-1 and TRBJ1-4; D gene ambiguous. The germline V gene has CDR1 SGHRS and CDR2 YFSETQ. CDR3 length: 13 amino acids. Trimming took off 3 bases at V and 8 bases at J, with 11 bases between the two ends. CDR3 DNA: TGCGCCAGCAGCTCCCACCTGGAGGAAAAACTGTTTTTT. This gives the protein CASSSHLEEKLFF.

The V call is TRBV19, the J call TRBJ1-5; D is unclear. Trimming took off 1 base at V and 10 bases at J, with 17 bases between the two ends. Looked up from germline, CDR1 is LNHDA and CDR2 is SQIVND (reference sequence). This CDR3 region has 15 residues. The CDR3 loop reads CASSIARGGGSPQHF. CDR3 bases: TGTGCCAGTAGTATAGCCCGGGGAGGAGGGAGTCCCCAGCATTTT.

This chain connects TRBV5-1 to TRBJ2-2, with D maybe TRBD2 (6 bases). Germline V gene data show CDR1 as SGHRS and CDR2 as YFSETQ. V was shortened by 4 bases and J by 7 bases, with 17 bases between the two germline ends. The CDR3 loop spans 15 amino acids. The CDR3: CASSLSSARVGELFF. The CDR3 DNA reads TGCGCCAGCAGCCTTTCTAGCGCGAGGGTCGGGGAGCTGTTTTTT.

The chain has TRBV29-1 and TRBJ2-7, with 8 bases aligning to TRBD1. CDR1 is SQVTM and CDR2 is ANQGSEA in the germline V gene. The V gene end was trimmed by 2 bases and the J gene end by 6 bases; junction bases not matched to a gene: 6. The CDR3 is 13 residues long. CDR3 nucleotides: TGCAGCGTTGAATCAACAGGGGGATCCGAGCAGTACTTC. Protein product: CSVESTGGSEQYF.

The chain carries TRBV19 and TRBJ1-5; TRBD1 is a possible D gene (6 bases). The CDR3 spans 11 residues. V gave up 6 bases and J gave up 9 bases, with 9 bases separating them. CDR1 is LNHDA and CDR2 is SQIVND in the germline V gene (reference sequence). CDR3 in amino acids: CASSQGRPQHF. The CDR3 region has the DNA TGTGCCAGTAGCCAGGGGCGGCCCCAGCATTTT. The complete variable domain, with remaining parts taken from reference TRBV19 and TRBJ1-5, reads DGGITQSPKYLFRKEGQNVTLSCEQNLNHDAMYWYRQDPGQGLRLIYYSQIVNDFQKGDIAEGYSVSREKKESFPLTVTSAQKNPTAFYLCASSQGRPQHFGDGTRLSIL.

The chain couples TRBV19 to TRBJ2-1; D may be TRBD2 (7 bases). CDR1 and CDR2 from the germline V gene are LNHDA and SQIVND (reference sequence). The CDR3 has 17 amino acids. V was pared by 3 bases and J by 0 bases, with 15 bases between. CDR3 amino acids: CASSIVAGADSYNEQFF. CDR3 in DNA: TGTGCCAGTAGTATCGTGGCGGGGGCCGACTCCTACAATGAGCAGTTCTTC.

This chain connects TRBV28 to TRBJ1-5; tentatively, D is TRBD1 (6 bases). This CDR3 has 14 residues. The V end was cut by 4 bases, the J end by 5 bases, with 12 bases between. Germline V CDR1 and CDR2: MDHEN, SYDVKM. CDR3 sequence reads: CASSSTGFDQPQHF. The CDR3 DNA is TGTGCCAGCAGTTCCACAGGGTTCGATCAGCCCCAGCATTTT.

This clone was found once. The chain's CDR3 is CASSQDRGPGAPGEQYF. The CDR3 bases are TGTGCCAGCAGCCAAGACCGGGGCCCAGGCGCCCCGGGCGAGCAGTACTTC. This chain links TRBV14 with TRBJ2-7; D is tentatively TRBD1 or TRBD2 (5 bases each). CDR1 and CDR2 (germline): SGHDN, FVKESK. V gave up 0 bases and J gave up 6 bases, with 21 bases separating them. CDR3 length: 17 residues.

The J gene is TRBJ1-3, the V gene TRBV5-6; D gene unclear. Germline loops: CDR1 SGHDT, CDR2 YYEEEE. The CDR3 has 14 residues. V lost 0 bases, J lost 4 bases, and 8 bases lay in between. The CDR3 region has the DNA TGTGCCAGCAGCTTGGGGACGGCCGGAAACACCATATATTTT. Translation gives CASSLGTAGNTIYF.

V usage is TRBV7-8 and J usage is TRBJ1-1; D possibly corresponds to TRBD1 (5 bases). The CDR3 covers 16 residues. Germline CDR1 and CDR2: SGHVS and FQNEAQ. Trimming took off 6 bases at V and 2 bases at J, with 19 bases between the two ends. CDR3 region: CASRPEWDGPNTEAFF. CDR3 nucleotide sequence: TGTGCCAGCAGACCCGAATGGGACGGCCCAAACACTGAAGCTTTCTTT.

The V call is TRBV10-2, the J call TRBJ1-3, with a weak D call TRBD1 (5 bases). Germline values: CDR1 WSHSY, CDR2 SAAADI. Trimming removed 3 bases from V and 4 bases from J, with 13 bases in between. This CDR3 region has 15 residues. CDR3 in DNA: TGCGCCAGCAGTGATGGGACGCGTGTGGGAAACACCATATATTTT. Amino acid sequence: CASSDGTRVGNTIYF.

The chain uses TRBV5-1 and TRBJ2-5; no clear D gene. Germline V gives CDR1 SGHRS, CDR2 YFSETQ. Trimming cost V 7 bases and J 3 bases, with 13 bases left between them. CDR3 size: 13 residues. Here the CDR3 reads CASSAQVKETQYF. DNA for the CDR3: TGCGCCAGCTCCGCCCAGGTTAAAGAGACCCAGTACTTC.

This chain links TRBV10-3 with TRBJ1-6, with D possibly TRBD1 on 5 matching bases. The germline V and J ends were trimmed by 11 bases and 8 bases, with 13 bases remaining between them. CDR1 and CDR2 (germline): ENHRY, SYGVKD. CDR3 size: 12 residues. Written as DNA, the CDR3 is TGTGCCTCGGGCAGGGCGGATTCACCCCTCCACTTT. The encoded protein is CASGRADSPLHF.

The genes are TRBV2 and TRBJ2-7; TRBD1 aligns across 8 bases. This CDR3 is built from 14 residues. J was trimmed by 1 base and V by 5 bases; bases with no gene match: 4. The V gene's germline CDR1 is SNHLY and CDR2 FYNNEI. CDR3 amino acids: CASSRTGGSYEQYF. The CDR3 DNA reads TGTGCCAGCAGTCGAACAGGGGGGTCCTACGAGCAGTACTTC. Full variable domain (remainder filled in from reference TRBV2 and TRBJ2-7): EPEVTQTPSHQVTQMGQEVILRCVPISNHLYFYWYRQILGQKVEFLVSFYNNEISEKSEIFDDQFSVERPDGSNFTLKIRSTKLEDSAMYFCASSRTGGSYEQYFGPGTRLTVT.

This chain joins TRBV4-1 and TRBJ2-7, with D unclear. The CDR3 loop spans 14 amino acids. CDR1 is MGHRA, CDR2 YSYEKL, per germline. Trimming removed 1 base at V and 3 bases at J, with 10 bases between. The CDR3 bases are TGCGCCAGCAGCCAAGGAATGAGGAACTACGAGCAGTACTTC. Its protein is CASSQGMRNYEQYF.

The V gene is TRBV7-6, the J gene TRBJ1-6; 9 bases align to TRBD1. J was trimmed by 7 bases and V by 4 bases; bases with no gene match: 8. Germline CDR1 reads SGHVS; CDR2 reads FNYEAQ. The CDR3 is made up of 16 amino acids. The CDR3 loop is CASSSLAGTGNSPLHF. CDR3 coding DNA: TGTGCCAGCAGCTCATTGGCAGGGACAGGGAATTCACCCCTCCACTTT.

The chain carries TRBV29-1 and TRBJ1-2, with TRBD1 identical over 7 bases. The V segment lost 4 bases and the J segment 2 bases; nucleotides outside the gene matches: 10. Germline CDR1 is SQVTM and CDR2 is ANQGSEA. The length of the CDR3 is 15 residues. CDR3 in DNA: TGCAGCGTTGCCCGGGCCGGACAGGCGAACTATGGCTACACCTTC. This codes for CSVARAGQANYGYTF.

The CDR3 nucleotides read TGTGCCAGCAGCTTAGGGACAGGGACTACCTACGAGCAGTACTTC. The encoded protein is CASSLGTGTTYEQYF. The chain joins TRBV7-2 to TRBJ2-7, with a weak D call TRBD1 (8 bases). Germline CDR1 and CDR2: SGHTA and FQGNSA. V was trimmed by 1 base and J by 2 bases, leaving 12 bases between them. The CDR3 extends over 15 amino acids.

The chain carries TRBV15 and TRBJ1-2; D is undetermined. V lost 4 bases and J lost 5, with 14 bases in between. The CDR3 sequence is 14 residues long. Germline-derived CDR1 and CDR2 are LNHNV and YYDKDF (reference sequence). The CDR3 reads CATSKDGRIYGYTF. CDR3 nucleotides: TGTGCCACCAGCAAAGACGGGAGGATTTATGGCTACACCTTC.

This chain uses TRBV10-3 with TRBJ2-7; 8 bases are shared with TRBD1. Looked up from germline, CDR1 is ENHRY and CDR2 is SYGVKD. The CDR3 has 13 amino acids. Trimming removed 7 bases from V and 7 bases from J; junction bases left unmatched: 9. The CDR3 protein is CAITRTGSQEQYF. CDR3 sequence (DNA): TGTGCCATCACCAGGACAGGGTCTCAAGAGCAGTACTTC.

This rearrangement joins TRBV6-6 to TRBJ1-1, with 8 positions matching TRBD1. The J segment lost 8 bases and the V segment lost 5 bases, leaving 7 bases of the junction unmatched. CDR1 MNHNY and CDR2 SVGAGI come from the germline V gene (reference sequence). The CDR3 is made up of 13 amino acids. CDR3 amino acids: CASSPQGAKEAFF. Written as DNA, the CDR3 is TGTGCCAGCAGTCCTCAGGGGGCGAAAGAAGCTTTCTTT.

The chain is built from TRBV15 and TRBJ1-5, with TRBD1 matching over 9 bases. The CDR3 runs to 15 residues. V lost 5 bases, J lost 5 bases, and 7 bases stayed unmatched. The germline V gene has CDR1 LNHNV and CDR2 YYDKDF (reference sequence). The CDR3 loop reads CATSEGGQGYQPQHF. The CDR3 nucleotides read TGTGCCACCAGCGAGGGGGGACAGGGTTATCAGCCCCAGCATTTT.

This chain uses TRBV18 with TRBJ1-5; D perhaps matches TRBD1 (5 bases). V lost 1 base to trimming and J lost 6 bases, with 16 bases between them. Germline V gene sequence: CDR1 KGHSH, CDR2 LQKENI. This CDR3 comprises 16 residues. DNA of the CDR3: TGTGCCAGCTCACCACGTCCGGGCAGGGTGGCTCAGCCCCAGCATTTT. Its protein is CASSPRPGRVAQPQHF.

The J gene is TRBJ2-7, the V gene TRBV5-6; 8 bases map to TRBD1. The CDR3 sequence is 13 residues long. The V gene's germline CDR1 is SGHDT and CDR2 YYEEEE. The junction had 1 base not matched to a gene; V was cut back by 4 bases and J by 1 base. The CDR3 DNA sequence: TGTGCCAGCAGCCGGGACAGGTCCTACGAGCAGTACTTC. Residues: CASSRDRSYEQYF.

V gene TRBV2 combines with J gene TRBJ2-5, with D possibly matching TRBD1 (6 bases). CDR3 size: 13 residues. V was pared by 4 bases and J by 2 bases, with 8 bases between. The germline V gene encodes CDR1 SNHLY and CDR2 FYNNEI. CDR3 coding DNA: TGTGCCAGCAGTGGGACAGTTCAAGAGACCCAGTACTTC. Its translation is CASSGTVQETQYF.

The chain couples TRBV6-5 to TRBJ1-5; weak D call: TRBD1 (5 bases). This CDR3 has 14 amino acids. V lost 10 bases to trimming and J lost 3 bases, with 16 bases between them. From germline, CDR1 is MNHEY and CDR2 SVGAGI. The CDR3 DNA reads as TGTGCCATCGAGCCGGGACGTTACAATCAGCCCCAGCATTTT. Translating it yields CAIEPGRYNQPQHF.